One sample yielded the 4 T cell receptor beta chains listed below, sequenced in a study of human T cells and chemical hapten exposure (dated by TCRdb to the early 2020s). Taken with the paper, the label for time point translates to: pre-sensitization, week 0. The treatment or condition label of this sample denotes: therapeutic diphenylcyclopropenone sensitization with weekly scalp DPC. Library construction relied on RACE. The reads were generated on a NextSeq 500. TCRdb reanalyzed the raw reads on its own, using fastp at Q25 for trimming and MiXCR for clone calling, and kept in-frame beta chains. When rows share a CDR3 protein, they turn into one entry using the most common DNA and genes. The sample table contains roughly 110,000 distinct CDR3 sequences; only one count was recorded for 9.5% to 15% of them. Clones ranked in the top ten supply around 1.6% of the sample. This material consisted of whole blood, taken in connection with sensitization to the hapten diphenylcyclopropenone (DPC). The receptors stem from a woman aged 45-60 years with alopecia areata. Some clones in this sample may be carry-over from other donors' samples.

This clonotype was observed many times. The rearrangement joins TRBV3-1 to TRBJ2-3; D gene ambiguous. Looked up from germline, CDR1 is LGHDT and CDR2 is YNNKEL (reference sequence). The CDR3 contains 13 residues. The V gene lost 4 bases and the J gene lost 3 bases, with 8 bases spanning the gap. CDR3 sequence (DNA): TGTGCCAGCAGCCCCCTCCGGACAGATACGCAGTATTTT. As protein: CASSPLRTDTQYF.

This clonotype has only a few counts. The rearrangement uses TRBV5-1 and TRBJ1-1; maybe TRBD1 (6 bases). The V end lost 4 bases, the J end lost 9 bases, and 10 bases lay between the germline ends. The CDR3 is 11 amino acids. Germline lookup yields CDR1 SGHRS and CDR2 YFSETQ. The CDR3 is CASSHGQKAFF. Written as DNA, the CDR3 is TGCGCCAGCAGCCACGGACAGAAAGCTTTCTTT.

This clonotype appeared a few times. DNA of the CDR3: TGCGCCAGCAGCTTGCGATCAGGGACTGAAGCTTTCTTT. Translating gives CASSLRSGTEAFF. V usage is TRBV5-1 and J usage is TRBJ1-1, with a possible D match to TRBD1 (5 bases). Germline V gene sequence: CDR1 SGHRS, CDR2 YFSETQ. The CDR3 is made up of 13 amino acids. The ends were cut back, 1 base at V and 5 bases at J, with 9 bases in the middle.

This clonotype was counted many times. This chain links TRBV29-1 with TRBJ1-5; no clear D gene. Trimming removed 6 bases at V and 4 bases at J, with 10 bases between. Looked up from germline, CDR1 is SQVTM and CDR2 is ANQGSEA. The CDR3 is 12 amino acids. CDR3 sequence (DNA): TGCAGCGTGCGGGTCGGGAATCAGCCCCAGCATTTT. Encoded protein: CSVRVGNQPQHF.